Included here is one T cell receptor (beta chain) sequence, with context. The antigen is undetermined. This entry comes from a study of T-cell memory formation after mild COVID-19. The study's findings and limits: Pre-infection memory contained some responding clones, which suggested that cross-reactive memory had joined. Day 15 to 85 contractors were CD4/CD8 balanced; later expanders leaned CD4+. CM and EM subsets held most contracting CD4+ clones; EMRA held CD8+ ones.

The authors produced TCR alpha and TCR beta cDNA libraries with sample barcodes and UMIs by 5'RACE using constant-segment primers. TCRdb fed the 5' RACE reads into MiXCR, producing one record per CDR3 protein. The repertoire consists of 380,000 or so distinct CDR3 sequences, with roughly 15% occurring once and the leading ten covering about a fifth. Per germline, CDR1 LNHNV and CDR2 YYDKDF (reference sequence). The V end lost 4 bases, the J end lost 2 bases, and 9 bases lay between the germline ends. The CDR3 runs to 13 residues. The chain employs TRBV15 and TRBJ2-7; D not certain. Sequencing input: PBMCs or a T cell subset sorted from them (not recorded which). The clonotype was recovered from a man younger than 35 who had mild COVID-19 (a few samples of this study predate the infection). Cell type and time point are not known. DNA for the CDR3: TGTGCCACCAGCATATTCGGCCCCTACGAGCAGTACGTC. Translating it yields CATSIFGPYEQYV.